The clone carrying this TCR beta chain was seen a handful of times. The antigen remains unidentified. The data stem from a study of T cell responses to AZD1222 COVID-19 vaccine. Study results and caveats: Clonal diversity was possibly underestimated; the donors were predominantly white British and more often female.

This CDR3 contains 15 residues. Trimming took off 3 bases at V and 3 bases at J, with 12 bases between the two ends. Germline V lookup: CDR1 SGHVS, CDR2 FQNEAQ. Data came from immunoSEQ multiplex PCR; TCRdb stores just in-frame clones and leaves some out. Among more than 95,000 clones listed, around 89% were seen once. This chain joins TRBV7-8 and TRBJ2-1, with D possibly TRBD2 on 6 matching bases. Specimen: peripheral blood, collected on day 0 of AZD1222 vaccination. This receptor was identified in an adult in good health. This CDR3 reads CASSFGGSHYNEQFF. The CDR3 DNA is TGTGCCAGCAGCTTTGGGGGGTCCCACTACAATGAGCAGTTCTTC. Full variable domain (missing parts from reference TRBV7-8 and TRBJ2-1): GAGVSQSPRYKVAKRGQDVALRCDPISGHVSLFWYQQALGQGPEFLTYFQNEAQLDKSGLPSDRFFAERPEGSVSTLKIQRTQQEDSAVYLCASSFGGSHYNEQFFGPGTRLTVL.